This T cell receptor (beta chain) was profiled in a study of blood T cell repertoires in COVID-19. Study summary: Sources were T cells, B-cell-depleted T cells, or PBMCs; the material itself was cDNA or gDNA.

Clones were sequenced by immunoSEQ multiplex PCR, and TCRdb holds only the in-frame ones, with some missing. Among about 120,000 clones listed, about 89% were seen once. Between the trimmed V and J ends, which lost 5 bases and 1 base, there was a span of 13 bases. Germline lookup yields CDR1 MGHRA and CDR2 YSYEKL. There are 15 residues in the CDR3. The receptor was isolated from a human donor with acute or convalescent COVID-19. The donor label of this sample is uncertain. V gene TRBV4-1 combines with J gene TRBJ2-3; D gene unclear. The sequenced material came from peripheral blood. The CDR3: CASSSIARGTDTQYF. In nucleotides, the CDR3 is TGCGCCAGCAGCTCGATCGCCCGGGGCACAGATACGCAGTATTTT.